A single sample gave rise to the 31 T cell receptor beta chains below, sequenced in a study of radiotherapy plus CTLA-4 blockade in lung cancer. The table came from immunoSEQ multiplex PCR; TCRdb's copy has only in-frame clones and leaves some out. The sample holds tens of thousands of clones; roughly four fifths are singletons and the top ten take roughly 10%. The material sequenced was peripheral blood, taken from a patient treated with radiotherapy plus ipilimumab. These receptors were collected from a human donor with non-small cell lung cancer who had stable disease on radiotherapy plus ipilimumab.

This chain links TRBV2 with TRBJ2-5; D is ambiguous. Germline V gives CDR1 SNHLY, CDR2 FYNNEI. The CDR3 length is 12 residues. V was cut by 6 bases and J by 3 bases, with 8 bases left in between. The CDR3 DNA is TGTGCCAGCAGAACGGTCAAAGAGACCCAGTACTTC. Residues: CASRTVKETQYF.

V and J are TRBV5-4 and TRBJ1-2; D is ambiguous. CDR1 is SGHNT and CDR2 is YYREEE in the germline V gene (reference sequence). The CDR3 contains 12 residues. The V end was cut by 0 bases, the J end by 7 bases, with 7 bases between. DNA for the CDR3: TGTGCCAGCAGCTTGGACGGCAGTGGCTACACCTTC. Encoded protein: CASSLDGSGYTF.

The genes are TRBV9 and TRBJ2-3, with no clear D. Per germline, CDR1 SGDLS and CDR2 YYNGEE. Deletions cut 4 bases from V and 1 base from J, with 13 bases between. The CDR3 loop spans 15 amino acids. DNA for the CDR3: TGTGCCAGCAGCTCCCCAACGCGCGGCACAGATACGCAGTATTTT. This sequence encodes CASSSPTRGTDTQYF.

J is TRBJ2-5 and V is TRBV27, with 7 bases identical to TRBD2. V dropped 4 bases and J dropped 3; count of bases not matched to a gene: 5. The CDR3 spans 14 residues. CDR1 MNHEY and CDR2 SMNVEV come from the germline V gene (reference sequence). The CDR3 spells CASSYVGLEETQYF. The CDR3 DNA reads TGTGCCAGCAGTTACGTCGGACTAGAAGAGACCCAGTACTTC.

The chain is built from TRBV4-1 and TRBJ2-1, with 7 bases that match TRBD1. Unmatched junction bases numbered 5, after V lost 2 bases and J lost 13 bases. This CDR3 has 12 amino acids. In germline, CDR1 is MGHRA, CDR2 YSYEKL. Here the CDR3 reads CASSQFGQDQFF. The CDR3 DNA sequence: TGCGCCAGCAGCCAATTCGGACAGGATCAGTTCTTC.

This rearrangement joins TRBV27 to TRBJ2-5; 10 bases are shared with TRBD1. Germline V gene sequence: CDR1 MNHEY, CDR2 SMNVEV (reference sequence). This CDR3 spans 15 amino acids. The V and J ends lost 7 bases and 5 bases, in that order; junction bases with no gene match: 10. The CDR3 sequence: CASTGQGVFGETQYF. The CDR3 coding sequence is TGTGCCAGCACCGGACAGGGGGTCTTCGGTGAGACCCAGTACTTC.

This clone has just one count. The chain carries TRBV6-1 and TRBJ2-7; a weak D match, TRBD2 (6 bases). The CDR3 consists of 13 residues. Trimming cost V 5 bases and J 6 bases, with 14 bases left between them. The germline V gene has CDR1 MNHNS and CDR2 SASEGT. CDR3 sequence (DNA): TGTGCCAGCAGTCCTCGACTAGAGGTCGAGCAGTACGTC. Encoded protein: CASSPRLEVEQYV.

The rearrangement uses TRBV2 and TRBJ1-5, with 10 bases fitting TRBD1. Germline CDR1 SNHLY, CDR2 FYNNEI. The CDR3 runs 18 residues. J was trimmed by 1 base and V by 6 bases; bases with no gene match: 12. As DNA, the CDR3 is TGTGCCAGCAGGGTAGAGGGGGACAGGGGTGTGAGCAATCAGCCCCAGCATTTT. It specifies CASRVEGDRGVSNQPQHF.

The chain links TRBV10-3 to TRBJ1-5, with 7 positions matching TRBD1. Germline lookup yields CDR1 ENHRY and CDR2 SYGVKD. J lost 9 bases, V lost 0 bases, and 8 bases had no gene match. This CDR3 region has 15 residues. The CDR3 loop reads CAISESTGWSAPQHF. The CDR3 DNA sequence: TGTGCCATCAGTGAGTCGACAGGGTGGTCCGCGCCCCAGCATTTT.

The chain is built from TRBV11-1 and TRBJ1-4; TRBD1 agrees at 7 bases. This CDR3 is built from 15 residues. The junction had 8 bases not matched to a gene; V was cut back by 5 bases and J by 5 bases. CDR1 and CDR2 from the germline V gene are SGHAT and FQDESV (reference sequence). This chain's CDR3 is CASSLKGQQNEKLFF. The CDR3 DNA is TGTGCCAGCAGCCTAAAGGGACAGCAAAATGAAAAACTGTTTTTT.

J is TRBJ1-6 and V is TRBV27, with TRBD1 matching over 8 bases. Germline V gene sequence: CDR1 MNHEY, CDR2 SMNVEV (reference sequence). The trim removed 7 bases at V and 0 bases at J, leaving 5 bases unmatched. This CDR3 is 16 amino acids long. The CDR3 nucleotides read TGTGCCAGCAATAACAGGGGGAGCTCCTATAATTCACCCCTCCACTTT. Residues: CASNNRGSSYNSPLHF.

V gene TRBV12-5 combines with J gene TRBJ2-1, with 7 bases fitting TRBD2. The CDR3 contains 16 residues. Per the germline V gene, CDR1 is LGHNT and CDR2 is FRNRAP. Unmatched junction bases numbered 10, after V lost 4 bases and J lost 4 bases. CDR3 protein: CASGWRTGGGYNEQFF. The CDR3, as DNA: TGTGCTAGTGGTTGGAGGACGGGGGGAGGTTACAATGAGCAGTTCTTC.

This clone was detected a few times. The genes are TRBV12-5 and TRBJ1-3, with unresolved D. V dropped 5 bases and J dropped 7 bases, with 3 bases sitting between them. Germline CDR1 and CDR2: LGHNT and FRNRAP. This CDR3 contains 10 residues. CDR3 nucleotides: TGTGCTAGTGGTCTTAACACCATATATTTT. Its translation: CASGLNTIYF. Complete variable domain (other parts from reference TRBV12-5 and TRBJ1-3): DARVTQTPRHKVTEMGQEVTMRCQPILGHNTVFWYRQTMMQGLELLAYFRNRAPLDDSGMPKDRFSAEMPDATLATLKIQPSEPRDSAVYFCASGLNTIYFGEGSWLTVV.

The table lists this clone with a count of one. The rearrangement uses TRBV27 and TRBJ1-1; the match to TRBD1 covers 8 bases. V shed 2 bases, J shed 3 bases, and the junction held 8 bases outside the gene matches. Per the germline V gene, CDR1 is MNHEY and CDR2 is SMNVEV (reference sequence). The CDR3 is 16 residues long. The CDR3 sequence is CASSLGPGGAHTEAFF. DNA of the CDR3: TGTGCCAGCAGTTTAGGGCCAGGGGGCGCCCACACTGAAGCTTTCTTT.

This chain uses TRBV18 with TRBJ2-1, with 8 bases fitting TRBD2. V shed 1 base, J shed 5 bases, and the junction held 4 bases outside the gene matches. Germline values: CDR1 KGHSH, CDR2 LQKENI. This CDR3 has 15 residues. CDR3 in amino acids: CASSPRAGEHNEQFF. CDR3 in DNA: TGTGCCAGCTCACCACGAGCGGGGGAACACAATGAGCAGTTCTTC.

The CDR3 region is CASSRRSGANVLTF. DNA of the CDR3: TGTGCCAGCAGCAGGCGCTCTGGGGCCAACGTCCTGACTTTC. The chain couples TRBV28 to TRBJ2-6; D is unclear. The CDR3 loop spans 14 amino acids. The V end lost 6 bases, the J end lost 0 bases, and 6 bases lay between the germline ends. Germline V lookup: CDR1 MDHEN, CDR2 SYDVKM.

This clone was seen once. The chain couples TRBV5-6 to TRBJ2-5, with TRBD2 identical over 9 bases. The germline CDR1 and CDR2 sequences are SGHDT and YYEEEE. Trimming removed 4 bases from V and 5 bases from J; junction bases left unmatched: 6. This CDR3 has 14 residues. The CDR3 DNA reads TGTGCCAGCAGCGCTACTAGCGGGTGGGAGACCCAGTACTTC. It specifies CASSATSGWETQYF.

This chain links TRBV5-4 with TRBJ1-4, with D possibly being TRBD1 (5 bases). Deletions cut 0 bases from V and 7 bases from J, with 13 bases between. The length of the CDR3 is 15 residues. CDR1 and CDR2 (germline): SGHNT, YYREEE (reference sequence). CDR3 loop: CASSLDRGTSEKLFF. CDR3 nucleotides: TGTGCCAGCAGCTTGGACCGCGGGACGTCTGAAAAACTGTTTTTT. The full variable domain, in which reference TRBV5-4 and TRBJ1-4 provide the parts outside the CDR3, is ETGVTQSPTHLIKTRGQQVTLRCSSQSGHNTVSWYQQALGQGPQFIFQYYREEENGRGNFPPRFSGLQFPNYSSELNVNALELDDSALYLCASSLDRGTSEKLFFGSGTQLSVL.

This chain links TRBV27 with TRBJ2-7; TRBD1 is a possible D gene (6 bases). The CDR3 extends over 14 amino acids. V was shortened by 6 bases and J by 2 bases, with 14 bases between the two germline ends. Looked up from germline, CDR1 is MNHEY and CDR2 is SMNVEV (reference sequence). The CDR3 region is CASSEQGSPYEQYF. CDR3 sequence (DNA): TGTGCCAGCAGCGAACAGGGTAGCCCCTACGAGCAGTACTTC.

Only a few counts were recorded for this clone. The chain employs TRBV10-3 and TRBJ2-3; D is uncertain. Germline V gene sequence: CDR1 ENHRY, CDR2 SYGVKD. The CDR3 covers 16 residues. The germline V and J ends were trimmed by 3 bases and 0 bases, with 13 bases remaining between them. CDR3 region: CAISEAGRSSTDTQYF. The CDR3 bases are TGTGCCATCAGTGAAGCCGGTAGATCTAGCACAGATACGCAGTATTTT.

V is TRBV19 and J is TRBJ1-2; D ambiguous. The CDR3 is 11 amino acids. The V and J ends lost 3 bases and 8 bases respectively, with 7 bases between them. Germline lookup yields CDR1 LNHDA and CDR2 SQIVND (reference sequence). CDR3 nucleotide sequence: TGTGCCAGTAGTATTTATGGGGGCTACACCTTC. The encoded protein is CASSIYGGYTF.

In nucleotides, the CDR3 is TGCGCCAGCAGCTTGACAGCTTTGGGTTACGAGCAGTACTTC. Translated: CASSLTALGYEQYF. The gene calls are TRBV10-2 and TRBJ2-5, with D possibly TRBD1 on 5 matching bases. With the DNA end fitting TRBJ2-7 better, the J assignment may be wrong. Germline-derived CDR1 and CDR2 are WSHSY and SAAADI. The CDR3 has 14 residues.

The rearrangement links TRBV15 to TRBJ2-7, with D perhaps given as TRBD1 or TRBD2 (7 bases each). This CDR3 contains 15 residues. The germline V gene encodes CDR1 LNHNV and CDR2 YYDKDF (reference sequence). V was shortened by 5 bases and J by 4 bases, with 18 bases between the two germline ends. The DNA for the CDR3 is TGTGCCACCAGCCCTCGGGGGGACAGTCGTTACGAGCAGTACGTC. It is translated as CATSPRGDSRYEQYV.

This clone was seen just once. This chain links TRBV5-1 with TRBJ1-4; perhaps TRBD1 as D (6 bases). The CDR3 has 13 amino acids. V shed 2 bases and J shed 7 bases, with 9 bases lying between them. CDR1 SGHRS and CDR2 YFSETQ come from the germline V gene. The CDR3 is CASSLGQPEKLFF. The CDR3 DNA reads TGCGCCAGCAGCTTAGGACAGCCTGAAAAACTGTTTTTT.

The chain joins TRBV27 to TRBJ2-7; 9 bases map to TRBD1. The V and J ends lost 1 base and 6 bases, in that order; junction bases with no gene match: 13. The germline V gene has CDR1 MNHEY and CDR2 SMNVEV (reference sequence). CDR3 length equals 17 residues. The CDR3 is CASSLYGGDRATGEQYV. CDR3 bases: TGTGCCAGCAGTTTATATGGAGGGGACAGGGCGACGGGCGAGCAGTACGTC.

This chain links TRBV29-1 with TRBJ1-1; TRBD1 aligns across 7 bases. Germline loops: CDR1 SQVTM, CDR2 ANQGSEA. The CDR3 length is 13 residues. J lost 6 bases, V lost 4 bases, and 8 bases had no gene match. The CDR3 coding sequence is TGCAGCGTTGCCCAGACAGGGCCGCCTGAAGCTTTCTTT. Protein sequence: CSVAQTGPPEAFF. Variable domain in full (rest from reference TRBV29-1 and TRBJ1-1): SAVISQKPSRDICQRGTSLTIQCQVDSQVTMMFWYRQQPGQSLTLIATANQGSEATYESGFVIDKFPISRPNLTFSTLTVSNMSPEDSSIYLCSVAQTGPPEAFFGQGTRLTVV.

The CDR3 DNA follows: TGTGCCAGCAGCGATGAGCTGAACTACGAGCAGTACTTC. This gives the protein CASSDELNYEQYF. The chain carries TRBV9 and TRBJ2-7; D remains ambiguous. The length of the CDR3 is 13 residues. The V gene lost 3 bases and the J gene lost 3 bases, with 10 bases spanning the gap. Germline CDR1 reads SGDLS; CDR2 reads YYNGEE.

The chain recombines TRBV6-5 with TRBJ2-2, with a weak D call TRBD1 (6 bases). This CDR3 spans 13 amino acids. Trimming pared 6 bases from V and 6 bases from J, leaving 11 bases between. Germline V gives CDR1 MNHEY, CDR2 SVGAGI. CDR3 residues: CASRPGAAGELFF. The CDR3 nucleotides read TGTGCCAGCAGGCCAGGGGCTGCCGGGGAGCTGTTTTTT.

The chain combines TRBV18 with TRBJ2-1; weak D call: TRBD1 (5 bases). The CDR3 covers 14 residues. V lost 6 bases and J 10 bases, leaving 19 bases between the germline ends. Per germline, CDR1 KGHSH and CDR2 LQKENI. CDR3: CASSQPPQGGEQFF. CDR3 nucleotides: TGTGCCAGCTCTCAGCCTCCCCAGGGCGGCGAGCAGTTCTTC.

V gene TRBV5-1 combines with J gene TRBJ2-5; 11 bases align to TRBD2. Germline assignment: CDR1 SGHRS and CDR2 YFSETQ. The CDR3 contains 18 residues. J lost 5 bases, V lost 0 bases, and 12 bases had no gene match. CDR3 sequence (DNA): TGCGCCAGCAGCTTGGGCCGAACTAGCGGGGGACTCGGTGAGACCCAGTACTTC. Its protein product is CASSLGRTSGGLGETQYF.

The CDR3 is CAISKMDSRGSPLHF. CDR3 nucleotides: TGTGCCATCAGTAAGATGGACAGTCGTGGGTCACCCCTCCACTTT. The gene calls are TRBV10-3 and TRBJ1-6, with D tentatively TRBD1 (6 bases). Between the trimmed V and J ends, which lost 5 bases and 10 bases, there was a span of 18 bases. Germline values: CDR1 ENHRY, CDR2 SYGVKD. This CDR3 is built from 15 residues.